The clone carrying this T cell receptor beta chain has only a few counts. No antigen is known for it. CDR1 is SGHTA, CDR2 FQGNSA, per germline. The CDR3 length is 15 residues. Germline trimming cut 5 bases from V and 3 bases from J; bases unmatched to any gene: 5. The sample belongs to a study of identical twins. Study-level results: Models predicted too little out-of-frame TCR alpha sharing in monozygotic twins. Abundant beta clonotypes from cord blood bore fewer insertions; memory repertoires lacked this pattern.

TCRdb re-called the 5' RACE reads with MiXCR, one entry per CDR3 protein. The data contain about 570,000 distinct CDR3 sequences, 9% to 10% of them singletons. Another study also made use of these data, one on yellow fever vaccine responses in identical twins. From that paper: Twins showed a vaccine T cell response that reportedly seemed partly convergent, partly personalized.

The clonotype originates from a woman between 18 and 29 years old in good health. The sample consisted of PBMCs. The V call is TRBV7-2, the J call TRBJ2-3, with TRBD2 matching 10 bases. CDR3 loop: CASSVLTSGTDTQYF. The CDR3 nucleotides read TGTGCCAGCAGCGTATTGACTAGCGGGACAGATACGCAGTATTTT.